The next 5 T cell receptor beta chains were all read from a single sample in a study of OX40 agonist ivuxolimab in advanced cancers. Using immunoSEQ multiplex PCR, the repertoire was profiled, and TCRdb retains in-frame clones only, with some absent. The sample shows about 50,000 clones, around 90% of them seen only once. The source was CD4+ or CD8+ T cells sorted from blood, collected in a trial of the OX40 agonist ivuxolimab. The receptors originated from an adult with an advanced solid tumor such as melanoma, head and neck, liver or kidney cancer.

The V and J genes are TRBV27 and TRBJ2-7; D unresolved. This CDR3 spans 13 amino acids. Trimming stripped 6 bases from V and 5 bases from J, with 14 bases between. Germline V gives CDR1 MNHEY, CDR2 SMNVEV (reference sequence). CDR3 coding DNA: TGTGCCAGCAGCCTCCCTGGGTCCAACGAGCAGTACTTC. Its protein is CASSLPGSNEQYF.

The rearrangement uses TRBV19 and TRBJ1-2; 9 bases match TRBD1. V dropped 9 bases and J dropped 13; count of bases not matched to a gene: 15. This CDR3 is 13 amino acids long. Germline loops: CDR1 LNHDA, CDR2 SQIVND (reference sequence). The CDR3 coding sequence is TGTGCCAGCCGGACAGGGGCGTTTACCGATGTCACCTTC. Translated, it gives CASRTGAFTDVTF.

This clone was recorded once. V gene TRBV6-4 combines with J gene TRBJ1-2; D may be TRBD1 (6 bases). Germline V gene sequence: CDR1 MRHNA, CDR2 SNTAGT. Between the trimmed V and J ends, which lost 9 bases and 4 bases, there was a span of 12 bases. The CDR3 is 12 amino acids. CDR3 nucleotide sequence: TGTGCCAGTGGGGGGGGCGTCTATGGCTACACCTTC. This translates into CASGGGVYGYTF.

The CDR3 DNA sequence: TGTGCCAGCAGCTCTCAACAGGGGACAGAAGCTTTCTTT. As protein: CASSSQQGTEAFF. The rearrangement links TRBV7-6 to TRBJ1-1; 7 bases align to TRBD1. The CDR3 length is 13 residues. CDR1 and CDR2 (germline): SGHVS, FNYEAQ. Trimming removed 4 bases from V and 8 bases from J; junction bases left unmatched: 7. Supplemented by reference TRBV7-6 and TRBJ1-1, the full variable domain reads GAGVSQSPRYKVTKRGQDVALRCDPISGHVSLYWYRQALGQGPEFLTYFNYEAQQDKSGLPNDRFSAERPEGSISTLTIQRTEQRDSAMYRCASSSQQGTEAFFGQGTRLTVV.

The chain joins TRBV7-9 to TRBJ1-2; D gene ambiguous. The V gene lost 0 bases and the J gene lost 2 bases, with 13 bases spanning the gap. Germline V gene data show CDR1 as SEHNR and CDR2 as FQNEAQ (reference sequence). There are 16 residues in the CDR3. As DNA, the CDR3 is TGTGCCAGCAGCTTAGCGGAGATGGAGGTGAACTATGGCTACACCTTC. Its protein product is CASSLAEMEVNYGYTF.